The 11 T cell receptor beta chains below were found in one sample sequenced in a study of PD-1 blockade in classical Hodgkin lymphoma. In every patient, relapse followed autologous stem cell transplantation, while exposure to brentuximab vedotin differed. Assay: immunoSEQ multiplex PCR; the TCRdb copy retains only in-frame clones and omits some. Of some 14,000 clones listed, roughly 86% are singletons. Sequencing was performed on peripheral blood mononuclear cells (PBMCs), taken at baseline. These TCRs come from a human donor with classical Hodgkin lymphoma.

The chain recombines TRBV15 with TRBJ2-7, with TRBD1 identical over 9 bases. The CDR3 is 16 residues long. The trim removed 2 bases at V and 0 bases at J, leaving 5 bases unmatched. Germline lookup yields CDR1 LNHNV and CDR2 YYDKDF (reference sequence). The CDR3 bases are TGTGCCACCAGCAGACGAGGGACAGGGACCTCCTACGAGCAGTACTTC. Translated, it gives CATSRRGTGTSYEQYF.

The chain uses TRBV15 and TRBJ1-3, with D perhaps TRBD1 (5 bases). Germline V gives CDR1 LNHNV, CDR2 YYDKDF (reference sequence). Trimming left V 0 bases short and J 4 bases short, with 10 bases between. This CDR3 has 15 residues. The CDR3 DNA is TGTGCCACCAGCAGAGATCGGGGCCTCGGAAACACCATATATTTT. The encoded protein is CATSRDRGLGNTIYF.

This chain connects TRBV5-1 to TRBJ1-1; 8 bases are a match to TRBD1. The CDR3 sequence is 15 residues long. Germline V lookup: CDR1 SGHRS, CDR2 YFSETQ. The V and J ends lost 4 bases and 6 bases, in that order; junction bases with no gene match: 11. CDR3 protein: CASSPGGAGLSEAFF. The CDR3 nucleotides are TGCGCCAGCAGCCCAGGGGGCGCGGGATTGTCTGAAGCTTTCTTT.

This clone was counted only a few times. The chain has TRBV7-9 and TRBJ1-1; D uncertain. Germline CDR1 reads SEHNR; CDR2 reads FQNEAQ (reference sequence). The germline V and J ends were trimmed by 5 bases and 2 bases, with 18 bases remaining between them. The CDR3 is 16 amino acids. The CDR3 nucleotides are TGTGCCAGCAGCCTCCTCCCGGGCCTGTTAAACACTGAAGCTTTCTTT. It codes for CASSLLPGLLNTEAFF.

This chain links TRBV28 with TRBJ1-1, with D maybe TRBD1 (5 bases). The CDR3 spans 15 residues. Looked up from germline, CDR1 is MDHEN and CDR2 is SYDVKM. With 6 bases removed from V and 0 bases from J, the gap between germline ends came to 14 bases. DNA of the CDR3: TGTGCCAGCAGCCACCCAGGGTTATTGAACACTGAAGCTTTCTTT. Translating it yields CASSHPGLLNTEAFF.

This rearrangement joins TRBV25-1 to TRBJ2-7; possible D gene TRBD1, 5 bases. The V gene lost 2 bases and the J gene lost 3 bases, with 5 bases spanning the gap. Germline lookup yields CDR1 MGHDK and CDR2 SYGVNS. The CDR3 covers 12 residues. The CDR3 region is CASSEQGYEQYF. The CDR3 DNA sequence: TGTGCCAGCAGTGAACAGGGCTACGAGCAGTACTTC.

This clone was observed a handful of times. The rearrangement links TRBV21-1 to TRBJ1-4. TRBV21-1 is listed as a pseudogene. The CDR3 is 17 amino acids. DNA for the CDR3: TGTGCCAGCAGCAACCCTTCGGCGGGGGTAACTAATGAAAAACTGTTTTTT. Its protein product is CASSNPSAGVTNEKLFF.

The V gene is TRBV19, the J gene TRBJ2-1; D is ambiguous. V lost 3 bases, J lost 0 bases, and 6 bases lay in between. This CDR3 comprises 14 residues. Germline-derived CDR1 and CDR2 are LNHDA and SQIVND (reference sequence). CDR3 sequence (DNA): TGTGCCAGTAGTATGAACCCCTCCTACAATGAGCAGTTCTTC. Amino acid sequence: CASSMNPSYNEQFF.

This rearrangement joins TRBV28 to TRBJ2-2; TRBD2 matches at 12 bases. J was trimmed by 6 bases and V by 8 bases; bases with no gene match: 7. Germline V lookup: CDR1 MDHEN, CDR2 SYDVKM. This CDR3 has 15 residues. The CDR3 spells CASRRLAGVAGELFF. For the CDR3, the DNA is TGTGCCAGCCGGCGACTAGCGGGAGTCGCCGGGGAGCTGTTTTTT.

The J gene is TRBJ1-1, the V gene TRBV4-1; D is undetermined. CDR1 MGHRA and CDR2 YSYEKL come from the germline V gene. This CDR3 region has 13 residues. Trimming stripped 4 bases from V and 4 bases from J, with 10 bases between. CDR3 loop: CASSLGFGTEAFF. CDR3 coding DNA: TGCGCCAGCAGCCTCGGGTTCGGCACTGAAGCTTTCTTT.

In this sample, this clone turned up once. V usage is TRBV29-1 and J usage is TRBJ1-2, with 11 bases that match TRBD1. V lost 6 bases, J lost 8 bases, and 8 bases stayed unmatched. Germline CDR1 reads SQVTM; CDR2 reads ANQGSEA. The CDR3 contains 13 residues. The CDR3 here is CSVRTGGDKGYTF. As DNA, the CDR3 is TGCAGCGTAAGGACAGGGGGCGATAAAGGCTACACCTTC.